This entry lists 27 T cell receptor beta chains sequenced from one sample in a study of response to subunit inactivated influenza vaccine. MiXCR, applied by TCRdb to the RT-PCR reads, yields one record per CDR3 protein. The sample lists around 500,000 distinct CDR3 sequences, approximately 11% seen once, with about 12% in the top ten. Sequenced here: PBMCs from blood, sampled about 6 weeks after vaccination. These receptors were collected from a man over 45 who received an inactivated influenza vaccine.

Many counts were recorded for this clonotype. The rearrangement uses TRBV20-1 and TRBJ2-3; the D is unclear. Trimming took off 3 bases at V and 3 bases at J, with 13 bases between the two ends. CDR1 is DFQATT, CDR2 SNEGSKA, per germline (reference sequence). This CDR3 comprises 14 residues. The CDR3 reads CSASPRLGTDTQYF. Here the CDR3 DNA reads TGCAGTGCTAGTCCCAGGCTGGGGACAGATACGCAGTATTTT.

The chain uses TRBV2 and TRBJ2-1, with 7 bases matching TRBD2. The CDR3 has 13 residues. The germline V gene encodes CDR1 SNHLY and CDR2 FYNNEI. V gave up 6 bases and J gave up 4 bases; unmatched junction bases: 3. In DNA, the CDR3 is TGTGCCAGCAGGCTAGCGGTATACAATGAGCAGTTCTTC. Amino acids: CASRLAVYNEQFF.

This clonotype was found a few times. V gene TRBV20-1 combines with J gene TRBJ2-3; maybe TRBD2 (6 bases). This CDR3 region has 13 residues. The germline gives CDR1 DFQATT, CDR2 SNEGSKA (reference sequence). Trimming took off 6 bases at V and 2 bases at J, with 12 bases between the two ends. CDR3 loop: CSAGGEYTDTQYF. In nucleotides, the CDR3 is TGCAGTGCCGGCGGGGAATACACAGATACGCAGTATTTT.

The chain employs TRBV6-1 and TRBJ2-5, with 9 bases aligning to TRBD1. Germline V gene data show CDR1 as MNHNS and CDR2 as SASEGT. Germline trimming cut 6 bases from V and 3 bases from J; bases unmatched to any gene: 5. This CDR3 contains 14 residues. CDR3 sequence reads: CASSTGTGKETQYF. The CDR3 nucleotides are TGTGCCAGCAGCACAGGGACAGGGAAAGAGACCCAGTACTTC.

This chain uses TRBV7-8 with TRBJ1-5, with 8 bases identical to TRBD1. Germline V gene lookup returns CDR1 SGHVS and CDR2 FQNEAQ. The CDR3 is made up of 14 amino acids. V was pared by 3 bases and J by 7 bases, with 5 bases of the junction left unmatched. CDR3 region: CASSFAGGRQPQHF. In DNA, the CDR3 is TGTGCCAGCAGCTTCGCAGGGGGCCGGCAGCCCCAGCATTTT. The whole variable domain, filled in from reference TRBV7-8 and TRBJ1-5, reads GAGVSQSPRYKVAKRGQDVALRCDPISGHVSLFWYQQALGQGPEFLTYFQNEAQLDKSGLPSDRFFAERPEGSVSTLKIQRTQQEDSAVYLCASSFAGGRQPQHFGDGTRLSIL.

About this clonotype itself: A much larger clone is a single base away; this may be a read error. The chain employs TRBV24-1 and TRBJ2-1, with D possibly matching TRBD1 (5 bases). The CDR3 is 13 amino acids. CDR1 is KGHDR and CDR2 is SFDVKD in the germline V gene. Trimming removed 1 base at V and 9 bases at J, with 9 bases between. CDR3 sequence (DNA): TGTGCCACCAGTGATTTTCCCGACAGTGAGCAGTTCTTC. Amino acid sequence: CATSDFPDSEQFF.

The chain joins TRBV7-9 to TRBJ2-7; TRBD2 matches 7 bases. The CDR3 consists of 13 residues. The germline V gene has CDR1 SEHNR and CDR2 FQNEAQ (reference sequence). V lost 11 bases to trimming and J lost 2 bases; unmatched junction nucleotides: 9. The CDR3 region is CAGPGLNPYEQYF. Here the CDR3 DNA reads TGTGCCGGTCCGGGACTAAACCCCTACGAGCAGTACTTC.

This clonotype was seen a few times. The chain recombines TRBV4-1 with TRBJ2-3, with D possibly matching TRBD2 (6 bases). Germline assignment: CDR1 MGHRA and CDR2 YSYEKL. The CDR3 consists of 17 residues. V lost 4 bases to trimming and J lost 5 bases, with 22 bases between them. CDR3 in DNA: TGCGCCAGCAGCCTCCGGGGTGGGGGGACCTTTAGAGATACGCAGTATTTT. Translation gives CASSLRGGGTFRDTQYF.

To note about this clonotype: A much larger clone differs by one base, so this may be a read error. The chain employs TRBV20-1 and TRBJ1-3; D possibly corresponds to TRBD1 (5 bases). The CDR3 has 14 amino acids. CDR1 is DFQATT, CDR2 SNEGSKA, per germline (reference sequence). The DNA for the CDR3 is TGCAGTGCTAGTGGTCGGGACTTCGGAAGCACCATATATTTT. Translation gives CSASGRDFGSTIYF.

This clonotype has a handful of counts. The chain is built from TRBV20-1 and TRBJ2-7; a possible D gene is TRBD2 (6 bases). V was clipped by 0 bases and J by 1 base, with 16 bases between them. This CDR3 comprises 16 residues. Germline V gene lookup returns CDR1 DFQATT and CDR2 SNEGSKA (reference sequence). DNA for the CDR3: TGCAGTGCTAGAGATCGTCCGGGGGTTCAATCCTACGAGCAGTACTTC. Translation: CSARDRPGVQSYEQYF.

This clonotype was observed a handful of times. The J gene is TRBJ2-3, the V gene TRBV24-1; TRBD2 might be the D (6 bases). The CDR3 has 16 amino acids. The ends were cut back, 4 bases at V and 3 bases at J, with 16 bases in the middle. CDR1 and CDR2 from the germline V gene are KGHDR and SFDVKD. The CDR3 loop is CATSDPGTGRTDTQYF. The CDR3 bases are TGTGCCACCAGTGACCCCGGGACGGGGAGGACAGATACGCAGTATTTT.

In this sample, this clonotype turned up a few times. The chain joins TRBV4-3 to TRBJ1-1; D is undetermined. CDR1 is LGHNA and CDR2 is YSLEER in the germline V gene. With 0 bases removed from V and 1 base from J, the gap between germline ends came to 9 bases. The CDR3 totals 15 residues. CDR3 in amino acids: CASSQDLGENTEAFF. CDR3 DNA: TGCGCCAGCAGCCAAGATTTGGGTGAGAACACTGAAGCTTTCTTT.

The table lists this clonotype with a few counts. The V call is TRBV7-9, the J call TRBJ2-7, with 7 bases that match TRBD1. V shed 11 bases, J shed 4 bases, and the junction held 11 bases outside the gene matches. Per the germline V gene, CDR1 is SEHNR and CDR2 is FQNEAQ (reference sequence). This CDR3 is built from 13 residues. The CDR3 here is CACARQGTYEQYF. DNA of the CDR3: TGTGCCTGCGCCCGACAGGGAACGTACGAGCAGTACTTC.

This clonotype was seen a handful of times. This rearrangement joins TRBV27 to TRBJ2-2; D not certain. V was cut by 4 bases and J by 8 bases, with 8 bases left in between. Germline V gene data show CDR1 as MNHEY and CDR2 as SMNVEV (reference sequence). This CDR3 contains 12 residues. In nucleotides, the CDR3 is TGTGCCAGCAGTTCCCGGTGGGGGGAGCTGTTTTTT. Encoded protein: CASSSRWGELFF.

The V call is TRBV18, the J call TRBJ1-1; 9 nucleotides line up with TRBD1. With V trimmed by 4 bases and J by 10 bases, 7 bases remained unmatched. CDR1 and CDR2 from the germline V gene are KGHSH and LQKENI. The CDR3 extends over 13 amino acids. DNA for the CDR3: TGTGCCAGCTCACACGACAGGGGGTCGGGAGCTTTCTTT. This sequence encodes CASSHDRGSGAFF. Complete variable domain (other parts from reference TRBV18 and TRBJ1-1): NAGVMQNPRHLVRRRGQEARLRCSPMKGHSHVYWYRQLPEEGLKFMVYLQKENIIDESGMPKERFSAEFPKEGPSILRIQQVVRGDSAAYFCASSHDRGSGAFFGQGTRLTVV.

This clonotype was detected only a few times. This chain uses TRBV7-2 with TRBJ1-5; D remains unclear. V lost 5 bases, J lost 6 bases, and 17 bases lay in between. The CDR3 consists of 15 residues. Germline assignment: CDR1 SGHTA and CDR2 FQGNSA. The DNA for the CDR3 is TGTGCCAGCAGCCCCTCTGGGAGTTACGGTCAGCCCCAGCATTTT. Translation: CASSPSGSYGQPQHF.

V is TRBV11-2 and J is TRBJ2-3; possible D gene TRBD2, 5 bases. The germline gives CDR1 SGHAT, CDR2 FQNNGV. V lost 2 bases and J 0 bases, leaving 21 bases between the germline ends. This CDR3 is built from 19 residues. CDR3 bases: TGTGCCAGCAGCTTAATCGTGTTACGTCGACGGGGTAGCACAGATACGCAGTATTTT. This encodes CASSLIVLRRRGSTDTQYF.

This clonotype occurred many times. The chain has TRBV12-3 or TRBV12-4 and TRBJ1-2, with D maybe TRBD1 (6 bases). With 5 bases removed from V and 7 bases from J, the gap between germline ends came to 11 bases. This CDR3 is 12 amino acids long. In nucleotides, the CDR3 is TGTGCCAGCAGTCCGACAGGAATTGGCTACACCTTC. Protein: CASSPTGIGYTF.

The chain carries TRBV12-3 or TRBV12-4 and TRBJ2-2; TRBD2 aligns across 9 bases. The CDR3 is made up of 21 amino acids. Trimming cost V 4 bases and J 1 base; bases outside gene matches: 19. The CDR3 is CASSSPLVRAGGALNTGELFF. CDR3 nucleotides: TGTGCCAGCAGTTCCCCCCTAGTGCGAGCGGGGGGCGCCCTGAACACCGGGGAGCTGTTTTTT.

The rearrangement joins TRBV29-1 to TRBJ2-7, with TRBD1 matching 8 bases. This CDR3 comprises 13 residues. Looked up from germline, CDR1 is SQVTM and CDR2 is ANQGSEA. The trim removed 5 bases at V and 2 bases at J, leaving 5 bases unmatched. The CDR3 DNA reads as TGCAGCGTTTGGGGACAGGACACCTACGAGCAGTACTTC. Amino acid sequence: CSVWGQDTYEQYF.

The V gene is TRBV6-2 or TRBV6-3, the J gene TRBJ1-1; D unclear. Trimming removed 4 bases at V and 5 bases at J, with 11 bases between. Germline CDR1 is MNHEY and CDR2 is SVGEGT. The length of the CDR3 is 13 residues. The CDR3 loop is CASSWKDGTEAFF. The CDR3 region has the DNA TGTGCCAGCAGTTGGAAGGATGGGACTGAAGCTTTCTTT.

This clonotype turned up a few times. This rearrangement joins TRBV6-2 or TRBV6-3 to TRBJ2-7; D remains unclear. V was cut by 5 bases and J by 4 bases, with 6 bases left in between. The CDR3 runs 11 residues. The germline V gene has CDR1 MNHEY and CDR2 SVGEGT. The CDR3 DNA sequence: TGTGCCAGCAGTAATGGATACGAGCAGTACTTC. As protein: CASSNGYEQYF.

V gene TRBV5-1 combines with J gene TRBJ2-5, with TRBD1 identical over 11 bases. The CDR3 totals 16 residues. J gave up 2 bases and V 0 bases, and 3 bases lay outside the gene matches. Germline CDR1 is SGHRS and CDR2 is YFSETQ. CDR3 DNA: TGCGCCAGCAGCTTGGCCGGACAGGGGGCTCAAGAGACCCAGTACTTC. Its protein is CASSLAGQGAQETQYF. The entire variable domain, with the rest obtained from reference TRBV5-1 and TRBJ2-5, is as follows: KAGVTQTPRYLIKTRGQQVTLSCSPISGHRSVSWYQQTPGQGLQFLFEYFSETQRNKGNFPGRFSGRQFSNSRSEMNVSTLELGDSALYLCASSLAGQGAQETQYFGPGTRLLVL.

This chain uses TRBV29-1 with TRBJ2-2; D might be TRBD1 (5 bases). Germline CDR1 is SQVTM and CDR2 is ANQGSEA. This CDR3 comprises 11 residues. Trimming removed 6 bases from V and 6 bases from J, with 8 bases in between. The CDR3 protein is CSVTGAGELFF. CDR3 nucleotides: TGCAGCGTAACAGGAGCCGGGGAGCTGTTTTTT.

This clonotype showed up many times. This chain connects TRBV20-1 to TRBJ2-3; TRBD1 aligns across 10 bases. The CDR3 is 15 amino acids. Germline V gives CDR1 DFQATT, CDR2 SNEGSKA (reference sequence). Germline trimming cut 5 bases from V and 0 bases from J; bases unmatched to any gene: 5. DNA of the CDR3: TGCAGTGCTGACGACAGGGGGCAGAGCACAGATACGCAGTATTTT. It is translated as CSADDRGQSTDTQYF.

In this sample, this clonotype turned up many times. The chain links TRBV15 to TRBJ2-7, with TRBD2 identical over 10 bases. Germline CDR1 LNHNV, CDR2 YYDKDF (reference sequence). The CDR3 runs 13 residues. With V trimmed by 1 base and J by 7 bases, 1 base remained unmatched. DNA of the CDR3: TGTGCCACCAGCAGAGTAGCGGGGGGAGAGCAGTACTTC. It encodes CATSRVAGGEQYF. Combining the CDR3 with reference TRBV15 and TRBJ2-7 gives the whole variable domain DAMVIQNPRYQVTQFGKPVTLSCSQTLNHNVMYWYQQKSSQAPKLLFHYYDKDFNNEADTPDNFQSRRPNTSFCFLDIRSPGLGDTAMYLCATSRVAGGEQYFGPGTRLTVT.

This clonotype was seen more than once but under ten times. The chain carries TRBV6-5 and TRBJ2-7, with TRBD1 as a possible D gene (5 bases). The CDR3 sequence is 13 residues long. V dropped 4 bases and J dropped 6 bases, with 13 bases sitting between them. Germline V CDR1 and CDR2: MNHEY, SVGAGI. The CDR3 region has the DNA TGTGCCAGCAGTTTAGGGGCCACCCGCGAGCAGTACTTC. Translation gives CASSLGATREQYF.